The sequence of this TCR beta chain was determined in a study of blood T cell repertoires in COVID-19. Across the study: The samples span acute and convalescent COVID-19 from the United States, Italy and Spain. From T cells, B-cell-depleted T cells, or PBMCs came the material, which was cDNA or gDNA.

This clone has a single count. Per the original methods: Reference gene primers were amplified, and this amplification served to estimate nucleated cell counts. Generated by immunoSEQ multiplex PCR, the TCRdb table keeps only in-frame clones and is missing some. The V and J calls and clone size are taken from that table; D and trimming were inferred from the DNA. Altogether around 300,000 clones are present, approximately 87% being singletons, with the ten largest covering approximately 4%. Trimming took 0 bases from V and 5 from J, leaving 10 bases between them. This CDR3 region has 14 residues. From germline, CDR1 is MNHNS and CDR2 SASEGT.

The chain is built from TRBV6-1 and TRBJ1-1; D is possibly TRBD1 (5 bases). Source material: peripheral blood. This receptor was obtained from a woman in her fifties or sixties with active or convalescent COVID-19. In DNA, the CDR3 is TGTGCCAGCAGTGAAGCTTGGGGGGGGACTGAAGCTTTCTTT. Translated: CASSEAWGGTEAFF.